Listed below are T cell receptor beta chains from one sample, sequenced in a study of cytomegalovirus exposure and HLA in healthy donors. Profiling relied on immunoSEQ multiplex PCR, and the TCRdb table lists in-frame clones only, not all of them. The sample includes some 65,000 clones, roughly 70% of them seen just once. The sequencing sample was made of PBMCs. The source is a woman aged 25 to 39 in good health and CMV-seronegative. Each CDR3 is given with its conserved first and last residue. D genes are given only for firm matches. Expanded clones are given a class, and other clones once, few, many or no size at all.

D gene,clone size,V gene,J gene,CDR3 protein,CDR3 DNA
TRBD1,few,TRBV5-1,TRBJ2-3,CATGQDTDTQYF,TGCGCCACCGGACAGGACACAGATACGCAGTATTTT
-,few,TRBV13,TRBJ2-5,CASSLGVSRETQYF,TGTGCCAGCAGCTTAGGGGTTAGCAGAGAGACCCAGTACTTC
-,-,TRBV5-1,TRBJ1-2,CASSYTGSESYTF,TGCGCCAGCAGCTATACCGGGTCAGAGAGCTACACCTTC
TRBD1,-,TRBV27,TRBJ1-1,CASRWIRDSKFRTEAFF,TGTGCCAGTCGATGGATCCGGGACAGCAAGTTCAGAACTGAAGCTTTCTTT
-,few,TRBV6-4,TRBJ2-3,CASSDGSMSTDTQYF,TGTGCCAGCAGTGACGGCTCCATGAGCACAGATACGCAGTATTTT
-,-,TRBV30,TRBJ2-7,CAWSVGAGVSLEQYF,TGTGCCTGGAGTGTAGGGGCAGGGGTTTCCCTCGAGCAGTACTTC
-,-,TRBV14,TRBJ1-2,CASSQDLAGNNYGYTF,TGTGCCAGCAGCCAAGATTTGGCAGGGAATAACTATGGCTACACCTTC
TRBD2,-,TRBV29-1,TRBJ2-3,CSVPASGVTSDTQYF,TGCAGCGTTCCGGCTAGCGGGGTAACCTCAGATACGCAGTATTTT
TRBD1,-,TRBV7-3,TRBJ2-5,CASSPRDRGWETQYF,TGTGCCAGCAGCCCACGGGACAGGGGTTGGGAGACCCAGTACTTC
-,-,TRBV5-1,TRBJ2-3,CASRTGTSTDTQYF,TGCGCCAGCAGAACCGGGACTAGCACAGATACGCAGTATTTT
TRBD2,-,TRBV5-1,TRBJ2-1,CASTNVAGGHNEQFF,TGCGCCAGCACCAATGTAGCGGGGGGACACAATGAGCAGTTCTTC
TRBD1,-,TRBV5-4,TRBJ2-5,CASRTGQGAGETQYF,TGTGCCAGCAGGACGGGACAGGGGGCAGGAGAGACCCAGTACTTC
TRBD2,-,TRBV28,TRBJ2-7,CASRGLAGHYEQYF,TGTGCCAGCAGAGGACTAGCGGGGCATTACGAGCAGTACTTC
TRBD2,-,TRBV29-1,TRBJ2-3,CSVAYGGGVDTQYF,TGCAGCGTGGCTTACGGGGGGGGAGTAGATACGCAGTATTTT